The sequence of this T cell receptor (beta chain) was determined in a study of blood T cell repertoires in COVID-19. At the level of the study: Both acute and convalescent COVID-19 samples were obtained from the United States, Italy and Spain. Sources were T cells, B-cell-depleted T cells, or PBMCs; the material itself was cDNA or gDNA.

The CDR3 runs to 17 residues. CDR1 is LGHNA and CDR2 is YSLEER in the germline V gene. Trimming left V 0 bases short and J 1 base short, with 14 bases between. As processed by the authors: Counts of nucleated cells, estimated from reference gene primer amplification, were obtained. The assay was immunoSEQ multiplex PCR, and TCRdb's table has in-frame clones only and misses some. That table furnishes V, J and clone size, whereas the DNA furnished D and trimming. This table holds over 150,000 clones, roughly 84% found once. The TCR sequence derives from a man between 65 and 85 years old with active or convalescent COVID-19. The chain links TRBV4-3 to TRBJ2-3, with D possibly TRBD1 on 6 matching bases. The specimen was peripheral blood. CDR3 sequence reads: CASSQDGRGQRTDTQYF. The CDR3 nucleotides read TGCGCCAGCAGCCAAGATGGTAGGGGACAACGCACAGATACGCAGTATTTT.